This T cell receptor (beta chain) was documented in a study of T cell changes during pregnancy in multiple sclerosis. Sequenced by immunoSEQ multiplex PCR; TCRdb stores in-frame clones only, minus some. The profile shows about 49,000 clones, roughly nine tenths of them singletons. The CDR3 covers 16 residues. Losses at the gene ends were 2 bases for V and 7 bases for J; bases not matched to a gene: 8. From germline, CDR1 is MNHNY and CDR2 SVGAGI (reference sequence). The clonotype comes from a female donor in good health, enrolled as a control in a pregnancy study. The chain links TRBV6-6 to TRBJ2-1, with TRBD2 matching 10 bases. The sample was CD4+ T cells from peripheral blood mononuclear cells, taken in the second trimester of pregnancy. As DNA, the CDR3 is TGTGCCAGCAGTTACCCCAGCGGGGGGGGCCGGAATGAGCAGTTCTTC. Translated: CASSYPSGGGRNEQFF.